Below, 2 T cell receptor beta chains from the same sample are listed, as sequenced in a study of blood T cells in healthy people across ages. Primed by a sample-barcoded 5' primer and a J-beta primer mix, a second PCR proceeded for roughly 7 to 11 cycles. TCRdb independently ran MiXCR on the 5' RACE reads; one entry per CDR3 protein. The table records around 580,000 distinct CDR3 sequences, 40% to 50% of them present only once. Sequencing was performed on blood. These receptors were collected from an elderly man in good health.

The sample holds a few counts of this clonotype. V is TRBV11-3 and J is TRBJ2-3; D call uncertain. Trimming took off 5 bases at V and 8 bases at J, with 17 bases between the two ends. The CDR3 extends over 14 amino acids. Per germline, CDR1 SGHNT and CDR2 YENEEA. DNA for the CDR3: TGTGCCAGCAGCCCCTTGGCAGCCAGCAGTACGCAGTATTTT. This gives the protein CASSPLAASSTQYF.

The CDR3 DNA sequence: TGCAGTGCTAGTTGGGCTACCCAAGAGACCCAGTACTTC. It translates to CSASWATQETQYF. The chain has TRBV20-1 and TRBJ2-5; D is ambiguous. The germline V and J ends were trimmed by 3 bases and 1 base, with 9 bases remaining between them. The V gene's germline CDR1 is DFQATT and CDR2 SNEGSKA (reference sequence). The CDR3 sequence is 13 residues long.